A single sample is the source of the 24 T cell receptor beta chains below, sequenced in a study of T cell responses to AZD1222 COVID-19 vaccine (dated by TCRdb to the early 2020s). Interpreted using the paper, the time point label stands for: baseline before first vaccination. Libraries were prepared through the immunoSEQ multiplex PCR assay. In TCRdb, the immuneACCESS table is reduced to in-frame sequences with V and J assigned. These tables do not hold every clone; where another copy was compared, an unresolved V gene accounts for under half, and the others remain unexplained. The sample table lists over 150,000 clones, 85% to 95% of them with a count of one. 8% to 13% of the sample is taken by the ten largest. Sequences were derived from peripheral blood, sampled on day 0 of AZD1222 vaccination. These receptors all come from an adult in good health.

V is TRBV10-3 and J is TRBJ2-1; D perhaps matches TRBD1 (5 bases). Between the trimmed V and J ends, which lost 7 bases and 0 bases, there was a span of 16 bases. CDR3 length: 16 residues. The germline V gene encodes CDR1 ENHRY and CDR2 SYGVKD. The CDR3 reads CAIINKTVRSYNEQFF. CDR3 nucleotide sequence: TGTGCCATCATTAATAAGACAGTCCGCTCCTACAATGAGCAGTTCTTC.

J is TRBJ2-6 and V is TRBV24-1; TRBD1 aligns across 9 bases. With V trimmed by 5 bases and J by 0 bases, 10 bases remained unmatched. Germline-derived CDR1 and CDR2 are KGHDR and SFDVKD. The CDR3 runs to 19 residues. Here the CDR3 reads CATSVEQGAMDSGANVLTF. In DNA form, the CDR3 reads TGTGCCACCAGTGTAGAACAGGGGGCGATGGACTCTGGGGCCAACGTCCTGACTTTC.

The CDR3 nucleotides read TGTGCCAGCAGCACCCGACAGGGGGCAGTCAATGAGCAGTTCTTC. Protein product: CASSTRQGAVNEQFF. This sequence joins TRBV3-1 (or the pseudogene TRBV3-2) and TRBJ2-1; 10 positions match TRBD1. V shed 5 bases and J 6 bases; nucleotides not matched to a gene: 7. CDR3 length: 15 residues. Germline CDR1 LGHDT, CDR2 YNNKEL (reference sequence).

The V gene is TRBV9, the J gene TRBJ1-1, with D possibly TRBD1 on 6 matching bases. Per germline, CDR1 SGDLS and CDR2 YYNGEE. The V end lost 4 bases, the J end lost 4 bases, and 14 bases lay between the germline ends. This CDR3 is 14 amino acids long. CDR3 sequence: CASSSNRVGTEAFF. The CDR3 DNA reads TGTGCCAGCAGCTCTAACAGGGTGGGCACTGAAGCTTTCTTT.

This chain joins TRBV2 and TRBJ2-2, with 12 bases aligning to TRBD2. J gave up 6 bases and V 6 bases, and 11 bases lay outside the gene matches. Per germline, CDR1 SNHLY and CDR2 FYNNEI. The CDR3 is 17 amino acids. As DNA, the CDR3 is TGTGCCAGCAGCCAACTAGCGGGGGGCCTCCCCGCCGGGGAGCTGTTTTTT. Translating it yields CASSQLAGGLPAGELFF.

This clone was seen only a few times. This chain joins TRBV6-6 and TRBJ1-5, with 7 bases that match TRBD1. The CDR3 totals 15 residues. Germline V gene data show CDR1 as MNHNY and CDR2 as SVGAGI (reference sequence). Trimming at V came to 7 bases and at J to 4 bases, leaving 10 bases not matched to a gene. CDR3 sequence: CASTMPAGGNQPQHF. DNA of the CDR3: TGTGCCAGCACCATGCCCGCAGGGGGTAATCAGCCCCAGCATTTT.

The chain is built from TRBV28 and TRBJ1-6; D not certain. Trimming removed 1 base from V and 4 bases from J, with 5 bases in between. CDR1 and CDR2 from the germline V gene are MDHEN and SYDVKM. This CDR3 has 14 residues. As DNA, the CDR3 is TGTGCCAGCAGTTTATTAAAGTATAATTCACCCCTCCACTTT. Translated: CASSLLKYNSPLHF.

This chain connects TRBV5-4 to TRBJ1-6, with TRBD1 matching 9 bases. Per germline, CDR1 SGHNT and CDR2 YYREEE (reference sequence). V was pared by 0 bases and J by 9 bases, with 4 bases of the junction left unmatched. This CDR3 comprises 15 residues. CDR3 DNA: TGTGCCAGCAGCTTGGCCGGGACAGGGCTTTCACCCCTCCACTTT. It codes for CASSLAGTGLSPLHF.

The rearrangement uses TRBV4-1 and TRBJ2-1, with 8 bases identical to TRBD1. The CDR3 length is 14 residues. Germline V gene sequence: CDR1 MGHRA, CDR2 YSYEKL. The trim removed 3 bases at V and 6 bases at J, leaving 4 bases unmatched. The CDR3 nucleotides are TGCGCCAGCAGCCAGAGACAGGGGAGCAATGAGCAGTTCTTC. Its translation is CASSQRQGSNEQFF.

The table lists this clone with a count of one. V is TRBV11-2 and J is TRBJ2-7, with D unresolved. Germline CDR1 is SGHAT and CDR2 is FQNNGV. CDR3 length: 10 amino acids. V was clipped by 5 bases and J by 4 bases, with 3 bases between them. The CDR3: CASSKYEQYF. CDR3 DNA sequence: TGTGCCAGCAGCAAATACGAGCAGTACTTC.

The chain has TRBV5-6 and TRBJ2-2; D ambiguous. The CDR3 is made up of 15 amino acids. In germline, CDR1 is SGHDT, CDR2 YYEEEE. Trimming removed 3 bases from V and 0 bases from J, with 9 bases in between. CDR3 bases: TGTGCCAGCAGCTATGGGTTTACGAACACCGGGGAGCTGTTTTTT. This encodes CASSYGFTNTGELFF. The full variable domain, with the rest looked up from reference TRBV5-6 and TRBJ2-2, is DAGVTQSPTHLIKTRGQQVTLRCSPKSGHDTVSWYQQALGQGPQFIFQYYEEEERQRGNFPDRFSGHQFPNYSSELNVNALLLGDSALYLCASSYGFTNTGELFFGEGSRLTVL.

The chain uses TRBV7-9 and TRBJ2-7, with D perhaps assigned TRBD1 or TRBD2 (6 bases each). The CDR3 has 16 residues. Germline V CDR1 and CDR2: SEHNR, FQNEAQ (reference sequence). The V gene lost 5 bases and the J gene lost 0 bases, with 17 bases spanning the gap. Written as DNA, the CDR3 is TGTGCCAGCAGCCCTCTACTACGGGGGCCCTCCTACGAGCAGTACTTC. Encoded protein: CASSPLLRGPSYEQYF.

The chain links TRBV5-6 to TRBJ1-3, with D unclear. The CDR3 sequence is 13 residues long. The V and J ends lost 4 bases and 11 bases respectively, with 16 bases between them. The germline V gene encodes CDR1 SGHDT and CDR2 YYEEEE. The CDR3, as DNA: TGTGCCAGCAGCAACCCGGACTACCGGGCCATATATTTT. Amino acids: CASSNPDYRAIYF.

The V call is TRBV7-8, the J call TRBJ2-1; D call uncertain. CDR3 size: 14 residues. The V gene's germline CDR1 is SGHVS and CDR2 FQNEAQ. The ends were cut back, 1 base at V and 2 bases at J, with 6 bases in the middle. The CDR3 loop reads CASSLDSPYNEQFF. For the CDR3, the DNA is TGTGCCAGCAGCTTAGACAGTCCCTACAATGAGCAGTTCTTC.

The J gene is TRBJ1-1, the V gene TRBV12-3 or TRBV12-4, with unresolved D. Trimming removed 4 bases at V and 7 bases at J, with 4 bases between. This CDR3 is built from 10 residues. Here the CDR3 reads CASSSGEAFF. In DNA, the CDR3 is TGTGCCAGCAGTTCTGGTGAAGCTTTCTTT.

The chain links TRBV10-3 to TRBJ1-1; possibly TRBD1 for D (5 bases). The CDR3 totals 17 residues. The V end was cut by 6 bases, the J end by 0 bases, with 20 bases between. The germline gives CDR1 ENHRY, CDR2 SYGVKD. CDR3 sequence reads: CAIRDLGTGAMNTEAFF. The CDR3 DNA reads TGTGCCATCAGGGACCTTGGGACCGGTGCAATGAACACTGAAGCTTTCTTT.

V gene TRBV11-2 combines with J gene TRBJ2-7; 9 nucleotides align to TRBD2. The CDR3 loop spans 15 amino acids. Trimming removed 4 bases from V and 5 bases from J; junction bases left unmatched: 9. Germline CDR1 and CDR2: SGHAT and FQNNGV. For the CDR3, the DNA is TGTGCCAGCAGCTCCCTCAGCGGGAGGTTCAACGAGCAGTACTTC. Its translation: CASSSLSGRFNEQYF. The complete variable domain, with remaining parts taken from reference TRBV11-2 and TRBJ2-7, reads EAGVAQSPRYKIIEKRQSVAFWCNPISGHATLYWYQQILGQGPKLLIQFQNNGVVDDSQLPKDRFSAERLKGVDSTLKIQPAKLEDSAVYLCASSSLSGRFNEQYFGPGTRLTVT.

V gene TRBV5-4 combines with J gene TRBJ2-1; 9 bases align to TRBD1. The CDR3 totals 14 residues. Germline assignment: CDR1 SGHNT and CDR2 YYREEE (reference sequence). The ends lost 1 base at V and 8 bases at J; junction bases unmatched: 4. The DNA of the CDR3 is TGTGCCAGCAGCTTGAGACAGGGGGTCGATGAGCAGTTCTTC. Translated: CASSLRQGVDEQFF.

The chain has TRBV28 and TRBJ2-5; tentatively, D is TRBD1 (5 bases). This CDR3 comprises 14 residues. Deletions cut 5 bases from V and 0 bases from J, with 10 bases between. CDR1 is MDHEN and CDR2 is SYDVKM in the germline V gene. For the CDR3, the DNA is TGTGCCAGCAGTGTCCGACAGTACCAAGAGACCCAGTACTTC. Amino acid sequence: CASSVRQYQETQYF. The whole variable domain, remainder taken from reference TRBV28 and TRBJ2-5, is DVKVTQSSRYLVKRTGEKVFLECVQDMDHENMFWYRQDPGLGLRLIYFSYDVKMKEKGDIPEGYSVSREKKERFSLILESASTNQTSMYLCASSVRQYQETQYFGPGTRLLVL.

This chain uses TRBV13 with TRBJ1-1; D is ambiguous. CDR1 is PRHDT, CDR2 FYEKMQ, per germline (reference sequence). The CDR3 is made up of 11 amino acids. With 10 bases removed from V and 6 bases from J, the gap between germline ends came to 12 bases. The CDR3 loop is CANSLGSEAFF. CDR3 nucleotide sequence: TGTGCCAACTCTTTAGGTTCTGAAGCTTTCTTT.

The chain couples TRBV4-1 to TRBJ1-2; D gene uncertain. Trimming pared 6 bases from V and 8 bases from J, leaving 16 bases between. CDR1 MGHRA and CDR2 YSYEKL come from the germline V gene. This CDR3 region has 13 residues. The CDR3 nucleotides are TGCGCCAGCAGAAGCTACCAGGAAAGAGGCTACACCTTC. Its translation is CASRSYQERGYTF.

The chain employs TRBV5-4 and TRBJ1-2, with 9 bases aligning to TRBD1. V gave up 4 bases and J gave up 6 bases; unmatched junction bases: 4. The CDR3 length is 13 residues. The germline gives CDR1 SGHNT, CDR2 YYREEE (reference sequence). The CDR3 coding sequence is TGTGCCAGCAGCCAAGGGGACAGGGATGGCTACACCTTC. Its protein product is CASSQGDRDGYTF.

The chain recombines TRBV30 with TRBJ2-1; 13 bases are shared with TRBD2. J was trimmed by 12 bases and V by 5 bases; bases with no gene match: 7. Germline V gene lookup returns CDR1 GTSNPN and CDR2 SVGIG (reference sequence). The CDR3 spans 13 residues. For the CDR3, the DNA is TGTGCCTGGGAACTAGCGGGGGGGCGAGGGCAGTTCTTC. Translating gives CAWELAGGRGQFF.

The V call is TRBV25-1, the J call TRBJ2-2; 9 bases align to TRBD1. CDR1 and CDR2 (germline): MGHDK, SYGVNS. V lost 9 bases, J lost 6 bases, and 8 bases stayed unmatched. CDR3 size: 14 residues. Written as DNA, the CDR3 is TGTGCCAGTACCGGGACAGGGCGGTCCGGGGAGCTGTTTTTT. Encoded protein: CASTGTGRSGELFF.